These T cell receptor beta chains were read from a single sample in a study of OX40 agonist ivuxolimab in advanced cancers. Sequencing was performed with immunoSEQ multiplex PCR; in TCRdb, only in-frame clones are kept and a portion is missing. In the table there are tens of thousands of clones, roughly 80% of which are singletons. The source was CD4+ or CD8+ T cells sorted from blood, collected in a trial of the OX40 agonist ivuxolimab. Every receptor here comes from an adult with an advanced solid tumor such as melanoma, head and neck, liver or kidney cancer. Both conserved end residues are part of each CDR3. Fields, in order: CDR3 DNA, CDR3 protein, D gene, J gene, V gene, clone size. The D gene is left open where the match is weak. Size is omitted from some rows. Given values are once, few, many or a class for expanded clones.

TGTGCCAGCAGCTTGCAGGCAGGTTCTTTTGAGCAGTACTTC | CASSLQAGSFEQYF | NA | TRBJ2-7 | TRBV7-9 | NA
TGTGCCAGCAGCTCTCAGGGTTATTACGGAAACACCATATATTTT | CASSSQGYYGNTIYF | NA | TRBJ1-3 | TRBV11-3 | few
TGTGCCAGCAGCTTGGATACAGATACGCAGTATTTT | CASSLDTDTQYF | NA | TRBJ2-3 | TRBV5-4 | NA
TGTGCCAGCAGCTTTAGCGGGGCGGGGCGCAATGAGCAGTTCTTC | CASSFSGAGRNEQFF | TRBD2 | TRBJ2-1 | TRBV7-2 | few
TGCAGCGTGATCGCACCGGGACAGGGGGCCTACGAGCAGTACTTC | CSVIAPGQGAYEQYF | TRBD1 | TRBJ2-7 | TRBV29-1 | NA
TGCGCCAGCAGCCGACAAAATAGCGGGGGCCCTTCCGAGCAGTACTTC | CASSRQNSGGPSEQYF | TRBD2 | TRBJ2-7 | TRBV4-1 | few
TGTGCCAGCAGAACCGGGACAGGGCCCACTGAAGCTTTCTTT | CASRTGTGPTEAFF | TRBD1 | TRBJ1-1 | TRBV7-2 | NA
TGTGCCAGCAGCTTAGCTCGGGGTGGTCGCACTGAAGCTTTCTTT | CASSLARGGRTEAFF | NA | TRBJ1-1 | TRBV7-9 | NA
TGTGCCAGCAGTGAAGGGGGACTATCCCATGAGCAGTTCTTC | CASSEGGLSHEQFF | TRBD2 | TRBJ2-1 | TRBV2 | once
TGTGCCAGCAGCCCCGGGGGGGGCGGCTCAGATACGCAGTATTTT | CASSPGGGGSDTQYF | TRBD2 | TRBJ2-3 | TRBV7-6 | NA
TGTGCCAGTAGTATAGATTTCAGCAATCAGCCCCAGCATTTT | CASSIDFSNQPQHF | NA | TRBJ1-5 | TRBV19 | NA
TGTGCCAGCAGTTCTTGGGGTGCGGGGGCCAACGTCCTGACTTTC | CASSSWGAGANVLTF | NA | TRBJ2-6 | TRBV27 | NA
TGTGCCAGCAGCTTGGTCGACAGTCAAGAGACCCAGTACTTC | CASSLVDSQETQYF | NA | TRBJ2-5 | TRBV5-4 | NA
TGTGCCAGCAGCTGGACGGGTAATCAGCCCCAGCATTTT | CASSWTGNQPQHF | NA | TRBJ1-5 | TRBV5-5 | once
TGCGCCAGCAGCCAACGACTAGCGGGGGGAAGCACAGATACGCAGTATTTT | CASSQRLAGGSTDTQYF | TRBD2 | TRBJ2-3 | TRBV5-1 | NA
TGTGCCAGCAGCAAGACTAGCGGGGGGACACGAGCAGATACGCAGTATTTT | CASSKTSGGTRADTQYF | TRBD2 | TRBJ2-3 | TRBV7-3 | NA
TGTGCCAGCATAGGTTTAGGGGCCAGGAGCTCCTACGAGCAGTACTTC | CASIGLGARSSYEQYF | NA | TRBJ2-7 | TRBV28 | NA
TGTGCCAGCAGCCGAAAGTCCGGGGGGGCCACAGATACGCAGTATTTT | CASSRKSGGATDTQYF | TRBD2 | TRBJ2-3 | TRBV7-2 | NA
TGTGCCAGCAGCCCTTGGGGCACAGATACGCAGTATTTT | CASSPWGTDTQYF | NA | TRBJ2-3 | TRBV6-5 | NA
TGTGCCAGTAGTATGGCACAGGGTGTTCCCTACGAGCAGTACTTC | CASSMAQGVPYEQYF | NA | TRBJ2-7 | TRBV19 | few
TGTGCCAGCAGTGAAGCGACTTATCAGGGCTTC | CASSEATYQGF | NA | TRBJ2-7 | TRBV6-1 | NA
TGCGCCACCAAGGACCCAGGGGAGACCCAGTACTTC | CATKDPGETQYF | NA | TRBJ2-5 | TRBV10-2 | NA
TGCGCCAGCAGTGAGTCGACAGGGGGCTGGACTGAAGCTTTCTTT | CASSESTGGWTEAFF | TRBD1 | TRBJ1-1 | TRBV10-1 | NA
TGTGCCAGCTCCCCACAGGGGGCGATCAACAATGAGCAGTTCTTC | CASSPQGAINNEQFF | TRBD1 | TRBJ2-1 | TRBV18 | NA
TGCGCCAGCAGCCGTGCGCCGGGGGGCGGAAACACCATATATTTT | CASSRAPGGGNTIYF | NA | TRBJ1-3 | TRBV4-3 | NA
TGTGCCAGGACTATGTGCTCTGGAAACACCATATATTTT | CARTMCSGNTIYF | NA | TRBJ1-3 | TRBV11-3 | NA
TGCGCCAGCAGCCAAGAGGGCGGCGGGGAGCTGTTTTTT | CASSQEGGGELFF | NA | TRBJ2-2 | TRBV4-3 | NA
TGCGCCTCCGTAGCGGGGGCCTACGGGCGCAATGAGCAGTTCTTC | CASVAGAYGRNEQFF | TRBD2 | TRBJ2-1 | TRBV4-3 | NA
TGTGCCAGTAGTTTAATCCCATCTACCAAGAACACTGAAGCTTTCTTT | CASSLIPSTKNTEAFF | NA | TRBJ1-1 | TRBV19 | few
TGTGCCAGCAGCTTAATCAGGAGCGGGGAAGGCGAGCAGTTCTTC | CASSLIRSGEGEQFF | TRBD2 | TRBJ2-1 | TRBV7-3 | NA
TGTGCCAGTACAAGGGGAGGGACCGGGGAGCTGTTTTTT | CASTRGGTGELFF | TRBD2 | TRBJ2-2 | TRBV19 | few
TGTGCCAGCAGCCCGGGACCCCTCTATGGCTACACCTTC | CASSPGPLYGYTF | NA | TRBJ1-2 | TRBV13 | few
TGTGCCAGCAGTCAGACAGTTTACAATGAGCAGTTCTTC | CASSQTVYNEQFF | NA | TRBJ2-1 | TRBV2 | NA